The rows below give T cell receptor beta chains drawn from one sample of a study of PD-1 blockade in classical Hodgkin lymphoma. Using immunoSEQ multiplex PCR, the repertoire was profiled, and TCRdb retains in-frame clones only, with some absent. The repertoire has 110,000 or so clones, 89% of them found once; the top ten carry around 20%. Sequences were derived from peripheral blood mononuclear cells (PBMCs), sampled before the second cycle of nivolumab. The receptors derive from a human donor with classical Hodgkin lymphoma. The CDR3 runs from the conserved cysteine through the conserved F or W. The order of the fields is V gene, J gene, D gene, clone size, CDR3 protein, CDR3 DNA. D genes are given only for firm matches. Size values are once, few and many counts, or a class for expanded clones, and some rows have none.

v_gene: TRBV14
j_gene: TRBJ2-5
d_gene: NA
abundance: once
CDR3aa: CASSPPGTLGQTQYF
CDR3nt: TGTGCCAGCAGCCCTCCCGGGACACTGGGGCAGACCCAGTACTTC

v_gene: TRBV7-8
j_gene: TRBJ2-7
d_gene: TRBD2
abundance: NA
CDR3aa: CASSLTPPWTSVNYEQYF
CDR3nt: TGTGCCAGCAGCCTCACACCGCCATGGACTAGCGTGAACTACGAGCAGTACTTC

v_gene: TRBV6-5
j_gene: TRBJ1-1
d_gene: TRBD1
abundance: once
CDR3aa: CASSYGTGNTEAFF
CDR3nt: TGTGCCAGCAGTTACGGGACAGGGAACACTGAAGCTTTCTTT

v_gene: TRBV7-9
j_gene: TRBJ1-1
d_gene: NA
abundance: NA
CDR3aa: CASSLLAAHPEAFF
CDR3nt: TGTGCCAGCAGCTTATTGGCAGCCCACCCTGAAGCTTTCTTT

v_gene: TRBV5-1
j_gene: TRBJ2-3
d_gene: NA
abundance: NA
CDR3aa: CASSLDTTDTQYF
CDR3nt: TGCGCCAGCAGCTTGGATACCACAGATACGCAGTATTTT

v_gene: TRBV7-9
j_gene: TRBJ1-3
d_gene: NA
abundance: NA
CDR3aa: CASSLGDVSGNTIYF
CDR3nt: TGTGCCAGCAGCTTAGGGGACGTCTCTGGAAACACCATATATTTT

v_gene: TRBV5-4
j_gene: TRBJ2-5
d_gene: TRBD2
abundance: NA
CDR3aa: CASSLAAGVGETQYF
CDR3nt: TGTGCCAGCAGCTTGGCGGCGGGAGTCGGAGAGACCCAGTACTTC

v_gene: TRBV5-1
j_gene: TRBJ2-2
d_gene: TRBD1
abundance: NA
CDR3aa: CASSVRDRAYTGELFF
CDR3nt: TGCGCCAGCAGCGTTCGGGACAGGGCATACACCGGGGAGCTGTTTTTT

v_gene: TRBV18
j_gene: TRBJ2-3
d_gene: NA
abundance: NA
CDR3aa: CASSPPSVSSTDTQYF
CDR3nt: TGTGCCAGCTCACCACCTTCAGTCTCTAGCACAGATACGCAGTATTTT

v_gene: TRBV11-1
j_gene: TRBJ2-7
d_gene: NA
abundance: NA
CDR3aa: CASSLVSPGYEQYF
CDR3nt: TGTGCCAGCAGCTTAGTGAGTCCAGGCTACGAGCAGTACTTC

v_gene: TRBV19
j_gene: TRBJ2-7
d_gene: NA
abundance: once
CDR3aa: CASSIGEYEQYF
CDR3nt: TGTGCCAGTAGTATAGGGGAATACGAGCAGTACTTC

v_gene: TRBV28
j_gene: TRBJ2-7
d_gene: TRBD2
abundance: NA
CDR3aa: CASSIGTSAGKDEQYF
CDR3nt: TGTGCCAGCAGTATCGGGACTAGCGCCGGTAAGGACGAGCAGTACTTC

v_gene: TRBV9
j_gene: TRBJ2-3
d_gene: NA
abundance: NA
CDR3aa: CASSVELYRDTQYF
CDR3nt: TGTGCCAGCAGCGTAGAGCTTTATCGAGATACGCAGTATTTT

v_gene: TRBV28
j_gene: TRBJ1-2
d_gene: NA
abundance: NA
CDR3aa: CASSPGDKNYGYTF
CDR3nt: TGTGCCAGCAGTCCGGGGGATAAAAACTATGGCTACACCTTC

v_gene: TRBV9
j_gene: TRBJ1-4
d_gene: NA
abundance: few
CDR3aa: CASSVDLATNEKLFF
CDR3nt: TGTGCCAGCAGCGTCGATCTAGCAACTAATGAAAAACTGTTTTTT

v_gene: TRBV30
j_gene: TRBJ2-7
d_gene: TRBD1
abundance: NA
CDR3aa: CAWRGQGSYEQYF
CDR3nt: TGTGCCTGGAGGGGACAGGGGTCCTACGAGCAGTACTTC

v_gene: TRBV4-2
j_gene: TRBJ1-4
d_gene: TRBD1
abundance: NA
CDR3aa: CASSSRQGRSNEKLFF
CDR3nt: TGTGCCAGCAGCTCCAGACAGGGGAGAAGCAATGAAAAACTGTTTTTT

v_gene: TRBV30
j_gene: TRBJ2-7
d_gene: NA
abundance: NA
CDR3aa: CAWSVHFYRDEQYF
CDR3nt: TGTGCCTGGAGTGTACACTTTTACCGCGACGAGCAGTACTTC

v_gene: TRBV2
j_gene: TRBJ2-7
d_gene: TRBD1
abundance: NA
CDR3aa: CASSATGGRYAYEQYF
CDR3nt: TGTGCCAGCAGCGCAACAGGGGGCCGTTATGCCTACGAGCAGTACTTC

v_gene: TRBV30
j_gene: TRBJ2-7
d_gene: TRBD1
abundance: NA
CDR3aa: CAWQGAYEQYF
CDR3nt: TGTGCCTGGCAGGGGGCCTACGAGCAGTACTTC

v_gene: TRBV30
j_gene: TRBJ2-3
d_gene: TRBD2
abundance: once
CDR3aa: CAWSTASGRSSDTQYF
CDR3nt: TGTGCCTGGAGTACGGCTAGCGGGAGAAGTTCAGATACGCAGTATTTT

v_gene: TRBV9
j_gene: TRBJ1-2
d_gene: NA
abundance: NA
CDR3aa: CASSVEGMGSGYTF
CDR3nt: TGTGCCAGCAGCGTAGAGGGTATGGGAAGCGGCTACACCTTC

v_gene: TRBV11-2
j_gene: TRBJ2-1
d_gene: TRBD2
abundance: NA
CDR3aa: CASSPGTSGNNEQFF
CDR3nt: TGTGCCAGCAGCCCCGGGACTAGCGGAAACAATGAGCAGTTCTTC

v_gene: TRBV19
j_gene: TRBJ2-5
d_gene: NA
abundance: NA
CDR3aa: CASSDRGGGGETQYF
CDR3nt: TGTGCCAGTAGTGACCGAGGGGGCGGAGGGGAGACCCAGTACTTC

v_gene: TRBV5-4
j_gene: TRBJ1-5
d_gene: TRBD1
abundance: NA
CDR3aa: CASSTGTDSNQPQHF
CDR3nt: TGTGCCAGCAGCACAGGGACAGATAGCAATCAGCCCCAGCATTTT

v_gene: TRBV2
j_gene: TRBJ2-7
d_gene: NA
abundance: NA
CDR3aa: CASSERDANYEQYF
CDR3nt: TGTGCCAGCAGTGAGCGGGACGCAAACTACGAGCAGTACTTC

v_gene: TRBV25-1
j_gene: TRBJ2-2
d_gene: NA
abundance: NA
CDR3aa: CASSETGNTGELFF
CDR3nt: TGTGCCAGCAGTGAAACAGGGAACACCGGGGAGCTGTTTTTT

v_gene: TRBV10-3
j_gene: TRBJ2-5
d_gene: TRBD2
abundance: NA
CDR3aa: CAIRPGTSGETQYF
CDR3nt: TGTGCCATCAGGCCCGGGACTAGCGGGGAGACCCAGTACTTC

v_gene: TRBV19
j_gene: TRBJ2-3
d_gene: NA
abundance: NA
CDR3aa: CASSILLTDTQYF
CDR3nt: TGTGCCAGTAGTATTCTACTCACAGATACGCAGTATTTT

v_gene: TRBV20-1
j_gene: TRBJ2-3
d_gene: NA
abundance: few
CDR3aa: CSAATPLGQYF
CDR3nt: TGCAGTGCTGCGACCCCTCTTGGCCAGTATTTT

v_gene: TRBV10-1
j_gene: TRBJ1-5
d_gene: NA
abundance: NA
CDR3aa: CASSDSRQPQHF
CDR3nt: TGCGCCAGCAGTGATTCGCGTCAGCCCCAGCATTTT

v_gene: TRBV30
j_gene: TRBJ2-5
d_gene: TRBD2
abundance: NA
CDR3aa: CAWSPLAGPGETQYF
CDR3nt: TGTGCCTGGAGTCCCCTAGCGGGCCCTGGGGAGACCCAGTACTTC

v_gene: TRBV18
j_gene: TRBJ2-3
d_gene: NA
abundance: NA
CDR3aa: CASSQLQGPASTDTQYF
CDR3nt: TGTGCCAGCTCACAACTACAGGGTCCGGCTAGCACAGATACGCAGTATTTT

v_gene: TRBV9
j_gene: TRBJ1-5
d_gene: NA
abundance: NA
CDR3aa: CASSAGTYSNQPQHF
CDR3nt: TGTGCCAGCAGCGCGGGGACCTATAGCAATCAGCCCCAGCATTTT

v_gene: TRBV2
j_gene: TRBJ2-7
d_gene: NA
abundance: once
CDR3aa: CASNQMGQPTYEQYF
CDR3nt: TGTGCCAGCAACCAGATGGGGCAACCCACCTACGAGCAGTACTTC

v_gene: TRBV27
j_gene: TRBJ1-4
d_gene: NA
abundance: NA
CDR3aa: CASSLRLREKLFF
CDR3nt: TGTGCCAGCAGTTTAAGATTGAGGGAAAAACTGTTTTTT

v_gene: TRBV7-2
j_gene: TRBJ2-7
d_gene: NA
abundance: NA
CDR3aa: CASSLFSGLAYEQYF
CDR3nt: TGTGCCAGCAGCTTATTCTCGGGACTTGCCTACGAGCAGTACTTC

v_gene: TRBV6-5
j_gene: TRBJ2-2
d_gene: NA
abundance: NA
CDR3aa: CASGVGTGELFF
CDR3nt: TGTGCCAGCGGCGTCGGGACCGGGGAGCTGTTTTTT

v_gene: TRBV19
j_gene: TRBJ1-2
d_gene: NA
abundance: NA
CDR3aa: CASSIRRGMNYGYTF
CDR3nt: TGTGCCAGTAGTATACGAAGGGGGATGAACTATGGCTACACCTTC

v_gene: TRBV19
j_gene: TRBJ2-1
d_gene: TRBD2
abundance: NA
CDR3aa: CASSIGLAGGPHNEQFF
CDR3nt: TGTGCCAGTAGTATTGGTCTAGCGGGAGGGCCCCACAATGAGCAGTTCTTC

v_gene: TRBV4-3
j_gene: TRBJ1-3
d_gene: NA
abundance: NA
CDR3aa: CASSQGATLGLGNTIYF
CDR3nt: TGCGCCAGCAGCCAAGGGGCGACGCTTGGGCTTGGAAACACCATATATTTT

v_gene: TRBV6-1
j_gene: TRBJ2-5
d_gene: NA
abundance: NA
CDR3aa: CASSVYRAGETQYF
CDR3nt: TGTGCCAGCAGTGTTTACAGGGCTGGGGAGACCCAGTACTTC

v_gene: TRBV4-1
j_gene: TRBJ2-5
d_gene: TRBD2
abundance: NA
CDR3aa: CASSRLSGSGETQYF
CDR3nt: TGCGCCAGCAGCCGCCTTAGCGGGAGTGGAGAGACCCAGTACTTC